There are many counts of the clone carrying this T cell receptor beta chain. As yet, its antigen is unknown. This sample is part of a study of T-cell reconstitution after alpha-beta-depleted transplantation in children. The V gene's germline CDR1 is SGHRS and CDR2 YFSETQ. The V end was cut by 6 bases, the J end by 4 bases, with 16 bases between. This CDR3 has 14 amino acids. Unique molecular identifiers were used to barcode this TCRbeta library. TCRdb called the PCR reads again in MiXCR, with one record for every CDR3 protein. The sample includes hundreds of thousands of distinct CDR3 sequences, roughly 14% of them seen just once. Study results and limitations: Expanded graft clones, several hundred of them, were reportedly the source of alpha-beta T cells about two months after transplant. T cells produced anew were the main source of T-cell counts and diversity one year after transplant. Several patients had high TCRbeta diversity at day 60; it came from surviving recipient T cells and thymic progenitors.

V gene TRBV5-1 combines with J gene TRBJ1-1; D not certain. The TCR sequence derives from a girl aged 2 to 10 with congenital amegakaryocytic thrombocytopenia, due to receive a stem cell transplant. This sample comprised PBMCs, obtained before TCRalphabeta/CD19-depleted stem cell transplant. CDR3 in DNA: TGCGCCAGCAACTGTACACCGAGGTGCACTGAAGCTTTCTTT. Protein sequence: CASNCTPRCTEAFF.